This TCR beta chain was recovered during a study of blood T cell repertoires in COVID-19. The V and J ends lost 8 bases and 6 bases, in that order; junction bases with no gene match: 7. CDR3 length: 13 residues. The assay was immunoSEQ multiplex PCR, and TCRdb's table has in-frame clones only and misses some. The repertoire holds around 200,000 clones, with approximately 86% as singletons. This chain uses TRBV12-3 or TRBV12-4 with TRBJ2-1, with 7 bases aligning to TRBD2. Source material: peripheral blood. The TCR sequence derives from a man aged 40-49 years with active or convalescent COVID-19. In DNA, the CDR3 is TGTGCCAGCGTGCGACTAGCATCCAATGAGCAGTTCTTC. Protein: CASVRLASNEQFF.